This is a list of T cell receptor beta chains from one sample in a study of blood T cells in healthy people across ages. TCRdb itself ran the 5' RACE reads through MiXCR, one entry per CDR3 protein. This table holds hundreds of thousands of distinct CDR3 sequences, about 54% found once. Sequenced: blood. The source of these receptors is a man in his sixties in good health. CDR3s include the opening cysteine and the closing phenylalanine or tryptophan. Each record gives: J gene, clone size, D gene, V gene, CDR3 DNA, CDR3 protein. D genes are given only for firm matches. Only part of the rows carry a size: once, few, many, or a class if the clone is expanded.

j_call: TRBJ1-2; clone_size: few; d_call: -; v_call: TRBV18; cdr3_nt: TGTGCCAGCCAAACCGAGGAGGACAGTGTCTATGGCTACACCTTC; cdr3_aa: CASQTEEDSVYGYTF
j_call: TRBJ1-2; clone_size: few; d_call: -; v_call: TRBV20-1; cdr3_nt: TGCAGTGCTAGAGTGGAGGGGAGGTATGGCTACACCTTC; cdr3_aa: CSARVEGRYGYTF
j_call: TRBJ2-7; clone_size: -; d_call: -; v_call: TRBV20-1; cdr3_nt: TGCAGGGGCGCGGAACGACAGGCCTACGAGCAGTACTTC; cdr3_aa: CRGAERQAYEQYF
j_call: TRBJ1-5; clone_size: few; d_call: -; v_call: TRBV6-5; cdr3_nt: TGTGCCAGCCGGAGGACAGTTAAGGAGCCCCAGCATTTT; cdr3_aa: CASRRTVKEPQHF
j_call: TRBJ2-3; clone_size: few; d_call: -; v_call: TRBV29-1; cdr3_nt: TGCAGCGTTGTCTCCGGATATAGCACAGATACGCAGTATTTT; cdr3_aa: CSVVSGYSTDTQYF
j_call: TRBJ2-3; clone_size: -; d_call: TRBD2; v_call: TRBV20-1; cdr3_nt: TGCAGTGCTTCTGAAGCGGGGGCCACCACAAGAGATACGCAGTATTTT; cdr3_aa: CSASEAGATTRDTQYF
j_call: TRBJ2-6; clone_size: -; d_call: -; v_call: TRBV4-1; cdr3_nt: TGCGCCAGTAGCCCAGGACTGCGCCCTGGGGCCAACGTCCTGACTTTC; cdr3_aa: CASSPGLRPGANVLTF
j_call: TRBJ1-5; clone_size: -; d_call: TRBD1; v_call: TRBV5-1; cdr3_nt: TGCGCCAGCAGCGCTACAGGGGGCGCGGGTCAGCCCCAGCATTTT; cdr3_aa: CASSATGGAGQPQHF
j_call: TRBJ2-3; clone_size: few; d_call: -; v_call: TRBV5-1; cdr3_nt: TGCGCCAGCCACCCTGCGGCAGGGACCACAGATACGCAGTATTTT; cdr3_aa: CASHPAAGTTDTQYF
j_call: TRBJ2-4; clone_size: -; d_call: -; v_call: TRBV27; cdr3_nt: TGTGCCAGCAGTCCCCTTAGGCAGCACCTAGCCAAAAACATTCAGTACTTC; cdr3_aa: CASSPLRQHLAKNIQYF
j_call: TRBJ2-7; clone_size: few; d_call: TRBD2; v_call: TRBV18; cdr3_nt: TGTGCCAGCTCACCGGGAGGGGTTTACGAGCAGTACTTC; cdr3_aa: CASSPGGVYEQYF
j_call: TRBJ2-1; clone_size: few; d_call: -; v_call: TRBV29-1; cdr3_nt: TGCAGCGTTGAAAGTGCAAGCTCCTACAATGAGCAGTTCTTC; cdr3_aa: CSVESASSYNEQFF
j_call: TRBJ2-3; clone_size: few; d_call: -; v_call: TRBV10-3; cdr3_nt: TGTGCCATCAGTGAGACCGGAGATACGCAGTATTTT; cdr3_aa: CAISETGDTQYF
j_call: TRBJ2-7; clone_size: -; d_call: -; v_call: TRBV20-1; cdr3_nt: TGCAGTGCGGTCTCTTACAATGAGCAGTACTTC; cdr3_aa: CSAVSYNEQYF
j_call: TRBJ1-2; clone_size: -; d_call: -; v_call: TRBV3-1; cdr3_nt: TGTGCCAGCAGCCCCGGGACTTACACGGGTGGCTACACCTTC; cdr3_aa: CASSPGTYTGGYTF
j_call: TRBJ2-1; clone_size: -; d_call: TRBD2; v_call: TRBV7-2; cdr3_nt: TGTACCAGCAGCTCTGTAGCGGGATACAATGAGCAGTTCTTC; cdr3_aa: CTSSSVAGYNEQFF
j_call: TRBJ2-3; clone_size: -; d_call: -; v_call: TRBV14; cdr3_nt: TGTGCCAGCAGCCAGGGGTCTTCGCAGTATTTT; cdr3_aa: CASSQGSSQYF
j_call: TRBJ1-2; clone_size: -; d_call: TRBD1; v_call: TRBV12-5; cdr3_nt: TGTGCTAGTGGTTCACTCGACAGGGTATACTATGGCTACACCTTC; cdr3_aa: CASGSLDRVYYGYTF
j_call: TRBJ1-2; clone_size: -; d_call: -; v_call: TRBV10-3; cdr3_nt: TGTGCCATCAGTGATGGGGGATACGACTATGGCTACACCTTC; cdr3_aa: CAISDGGYDYGYTF
j_call: TRBJ2-7; clone_size: -; d_call: -; v_call: TRBV2; cdr3_nt: TGTGCCAGCAGTCCCAACTTCGACTCCGAGCAGTACTTC; cdr3_aa: CASSPNFDSEQYF
j_call: TRBJ2-6; clone_size: -; d_call: TRBD2; v_call: TRBV3-1; cdr3_nt: TGTGCCAGCAGCCACCCCCCCGGGAGGGGCTCTGGGGCCAACGTCCTGACTTTC; cdr3_aa: CASSHPPGRGSGANVLTF
j_call: TRBJ1-5; clone_size: -; d_call: -; v_call: TRBV20-1; cdr3_nt: TGCAGTGCCAAGGGCGTTGGCAATCAGCCCCAGCATTTT; cdr3_aa: CSAKGVGNQPQHF
j_call: TRBJ2-7; clone_size: -; d_call: TRBD2; v_call: TRBV12-3/TRBV12-4; cdr3_nt: TGTGCCAGCAGCCCACCTGGGGGGGGAAGACCCTACGAGCAGTACTTC; cdr3_aa: CASSPPGGGRPYEQYF
j_call: TRBJ1-4; clone_size: -; d_call: -; v_call: TRBV5-1; cdr3_nt: TGCGCCAGCAAAAACTTACCGGGAGAGTCTGAAAAACTGTTTTTT; cdr3_aa: CASKNLPGESEKLFF
j_call: TRBJ2-1; clone_size: -; d_call: -; v_call: TRBV7-6; cdr3_nt: TGTGCCAGCAGCTTGGGAGGACACCTTACCTACAATGAGCAGTTCTTC; cdr3_aa: CASSLGGHLTYNEQFF
j_call: TRBJ1-1; clone_size: few; d_call: -; v_call: TRBV9; cdr3_nt: TGTGCCAGCAGCGTAGTCGGGGTGGCCACTGAAGCTTTCTTT; cdr3_aa: CASSVVGVATEAFF
j_call: TRBJ2-5; clone_size: few; d_call: TRBD1; v_call: TRBV6-5; cdr3_nt: TGTGCCAGCAGCAGCGACAGGGCGAAGACCCAGTACTTC; cdr3_aa: CASSSDRAKTQYF
j_call: TRBJ1-4; clone_size: -; d_call: -; v_call: TRBV4-1; cdr3_nt: TGCGCCAGCAGCCAAGACGGGGGAGAGGGTGAAAAACTGTTTTTT; cdr3_aa: CASSQDGGEGEKLFF